This TCR beta chain was sequenced in a study of shared clonotypes between healthy human individuals. Study-wide results and limits: Sequencing of the sorted subsets was shown by rarefaction to be incomplete despite large depth.

This table comes from immunoSEQ multiplex PCR, and its TCRdb copy is limited to in-frame clones, with some not included. The table includes fewer than 3 million clones, around 92% detected once. Regarding this clone: Antigen specificity is unknown.

The sample taken for sequencing was naive CD4+ T cells from PBMCs. This sample's subset: CD45RA+ positively selected. The sequence was obtained from a man aged 18 to 29 in good health. Some clones in this sample may be carry-over from other donors' samples.

CDR3 loop: CASSQTGPGGTGELFF. The CDR3 DNA reads as TGTGCCAGCAGCCAGACAGGCCCAGGGGGCACCGGGGAGCTGTTTTTT. J is TRBJ2-2 and V is TRBV7-3, with 7 bases matching TRBD1. After removal of 5 bases from V and 4 bases from J, the junction contained 10 bases not matched to a gene. Germline V gene lookup returns CDR1 SGHTA and CDR2 FQGTGA. The CDR3 contains 16 residues.